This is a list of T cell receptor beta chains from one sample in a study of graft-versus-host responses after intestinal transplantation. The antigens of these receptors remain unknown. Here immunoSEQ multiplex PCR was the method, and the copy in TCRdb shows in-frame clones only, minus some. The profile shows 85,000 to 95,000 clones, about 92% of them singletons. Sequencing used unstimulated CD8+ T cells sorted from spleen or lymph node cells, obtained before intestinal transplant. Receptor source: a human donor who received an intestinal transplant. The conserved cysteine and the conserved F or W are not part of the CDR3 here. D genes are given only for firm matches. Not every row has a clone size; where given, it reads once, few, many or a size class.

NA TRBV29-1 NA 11 SVDMGHEDEQF
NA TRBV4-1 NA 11 ASSPSSGNTIY
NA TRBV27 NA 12 ASKQGTDTGELF
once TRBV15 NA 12 ATSKESGLDEQY
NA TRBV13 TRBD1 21 ASSLLSDWQGASRYAGGNTIY
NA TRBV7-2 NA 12 ASSLNTLSQPQH
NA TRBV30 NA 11 AWTGTQNTEAF
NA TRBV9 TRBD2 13 ASSALAGGADTQY
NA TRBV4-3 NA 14 ASSQDLAGSSYEQY
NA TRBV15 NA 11 ATSRSRGYEQF
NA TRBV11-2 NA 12 ASSFGTGDYGYT
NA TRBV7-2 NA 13 ASSFRTGGGNTIY
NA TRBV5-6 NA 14 ASSLVGGGLTGELF